These T cell receptor beta chains were read from a single sample in a study of shared clonotypes between healthy human individuals. Sequencing was performed with immunoSEQ multiplex PCR; in TCRdb, only in-frame clones are kept and a portion is missing. The repertoire holds about 2 million clones, with about 94% as singletons. Sequenced: naive CD8+ T cells sorted from blood. The receptors originated from a man between 18 and 29 years old in good health. The CDR3 runs from the conserved cysteine through the conserved F or W. The D gene is left open where the match is weak. Clone size appears in some rows only: once, few, many, or a class for an expanded clone.

V gene,J gene,clone size,CDR3 length,D gene,CDR3 DNA,CDR3 protein
TRBV2,TRBJ2-7,NA,14,TRBD1,TGTGCCAGCAGCGGACAGGGGATATACCACGAGCAGTACTTC,CASSGQGIYHEQYF
TRBV11-2,TRBJ1-2,NA,13,TRBD1,TGTGCCAGCAGAGGGACAGGGGACTATGGCTACACCTTC,CASRGTGDYGYTF
TRBV9,TRBJ2-2,NA,15,TRBD2,TGTGCCAGCAGCATTAGCGGGAGGGGCACCGGGGAGCTGTTTTTT,CASSISGRGTGELFF
TRBV11-2,TRBJ1-1,NA,16,TRBD1,TGTGCCAGCAGCTTATTTGGAGGTGACAGGGCCTTTGAAGCTTTCTTT,CASSLFGGDRAFEAFF
TRBV27,TRBJ2-1,NA,14,NA,TGTGCCAGCAGTGACCGGGACGCAGTAAATGAGCAGTTCTTC,CASSDRDAVNEQFF
TRBV2,TRBJ2-7,once,15,TRBD2,TGTGCCAGCAGACTAGGGAGACTAGCGCACTACGAGCAGTACTTC,CASRLGRLAHYEQYF
TRBV5-6,TRBJ2-7,NA,14,NA,TGTGCCAGCAGCTTGGGGTCAATGGCCTACGAGCAGTACTTC,CASSLGSMAYEQYF
TRBV28,TRBJ2-7,NA,14,NA,TGTGCCAGCAGTTCGAAACTAGCCGCCCTCGAGCAGTACTTC,CASSSKLAALEQYF
TRBV28,TRBJ2-1,NA,12,NA,TGTGCCAGCAGTCACACTAGCTACGAGCAGTTCTTC,CASSHTSYEQFF
TRBV7-9,TRBJ1-3,NA,16,NA,TGTGCCAGCAGCTTCTCTCCCGAGGACTCTGGAAACACCATATATTTT,CASSFSPEDSGNTIYF
TRBV6-5,TRBJ1-2,NA,13,TRBD1,TGTGCCAGCAGCGCTGGACAGGGAACTGGCTACACCTTC,CASSAGQGTGYTF
TRBV7-3,TRBJ2-3,NA,17,TRBD1,TGTGCCAGCAGTTTCTTTACGGGACAGGGGAACACAGATACGCAGTATTTT,CASSFFTGQGNTDTQYF
TRBV5-6,TRBJ2-5,NA,13,NA,TGTGCCAGCAGCAGGGACGGGGAAGAGACCCAGTACTTC,CASSRDGEETQYF
TRBV9,TRBJ2-5,NA,15,TRBD2,TGTGCCAGCAGCCCTCTAGCGGTTAAAGAAGAGACCCAGTACTTC,CASSPLAVKEETQYF
TRBV27,TRBJ2-5,NA,17,TRBD1,TGTGCCAGCAGCACCAACCGGGGACAGAGGTATCAAGAGACCCAGTACTTC,CASSTNRGQRYQETQYF
TRBV29-1,TRBJ1-1,once,15,TRBD1,TGCAGCGTTTATCCGACAGGGGGCCAGGGAACTGAAGCTTTCTTT,CSVYPTGGQGTEAFF
TRBV9,TRBJ2-1,NA,13,NA,TGTGCCAGCAGCCCCGAAGGGGCCAATGAGCAGTTCTTC,CASSPEGANEQFF
TRBV5-8,TRBJ2-7,NA,15,NA,TGTGCCAGCAGCTTCGTGGGTGTGGGCTCCTACGAGCAGTACTTC,CASSFVGVGSYEQYF
TRBV25-1,TRBJ2-2,NA,17,NA,TGTGCCAGCAGTGAATTTAGCAGGGTGGGGAACACCGGGGAGCTGTTTTTT,CASSEFSRVGNTGELFF
TRBV5-4,TRBJ1-2,NA,13,NA,TGTGCCAGCAGCTTGGGTCTTGTTGATGGCTACACCTTC,CASSLGLVDGYTF
TRBV30,TRBJ2-7,NA,15,TRBD2,TGTGCCTGGAGCCAGGGACTAGCGGGGGCCTACGAGCAGTACTTC,CAWSQGLAGAYEQYF
TRBV5-4,TRBJ2-7,NA,15,TRBD1,TGTGCCAGCAGCTCCGATGAGGGGGCGTCCCACGAGCAGTACTTC,CASSSDEGASHEQYF
TRBV5-1,TRBJ1-1,once,15,NA,TGCGCCAGCAGCTTAACGGGACACCTGAACACTGAAGCTTTCTTT,CASSLTGHLNTEAFF
TRBV6-1,TRBJ2-1,NA,14,TRBD1,TGTGCCAGCCTAGGGACAGTGTCTATGAATGAGCAGTTCTTC,CASLGTVSMNEQFF
TRBV5-6,TRBJ2-7,NA,15,NA,TGTGCCAGCAGCTTGGGAGGTCAGGGGAAGGACGAGCAGTACTTC,CASSLGGQGKDEQYF
TRBV6-5,TRBJ1-1,NA,13,NA,TGTGCCAGCAGTTACTCCGGACAGACTGAAGCTTTCTTT,CASSYSGQTEAFF
TRBV7-9,TRBJ2-1,NA,14,TRBD2,TGTGCCAGCAGCCTCCTAGCGGGAGTGGGTGAGCAGTTCTTC,CASSLLAGVGEQFF
TRBV5-1,TRBJ2-7,NA,15,NA,TGCGCCAGCAGCTTGGATCCGGGGCTGTCATACGAGCAGTACTTC,CASSLDPGLSYEQYF
TRBV9,TRBJ2-7,NA,15,TRBD1,TGTGCCAGCAGCGTAGCCGGGACAGGGGTCTACGAGCAGTACTTC,CASSVAGTGVYEQYF
TRBV15,TRBJ2-7,NA,15,TRBD1,TGTGCCACCAGCAGTGCCGGGACAGGGTCTTACGAGCAGTACTTC,CATSSAGTGSYEQYF
TRBV11-2,TRBJ2-1,NA,14,NA,TGTGCCAGCAGCGCGGGGCCCTTAAGCAATGAGCAGTTCTTC,CASSAGPLSNEQFF
TRBV5-8,TRBJ2-2,NA,15,NA,TGTGCCAGCAGCTTGGCCGCAGGGGAGCCCGGGGAGCTGTTTTTT,CASSLAAGEPGELFF
TRBV2,TRBJ2-2,NA,15,NA,TGTGCCAGCAGTAGCGGATTGGGGGGAACCGGGGAGCTGTTTTTT,CASSSGLGGTGELFF
TRBV4-1,TRBJ2-1,NA,13,TRBD2,TGCGCCAGCAGCCAAGGGGTACTAGCGGAGCAGTTCTTC,CASSQGVLAEQFF
TRBV28,TRBJ1-4,NA,14,NA,TGTGCCAGCAGTTTAGAGTTAGGAGTGGAAAAACTGTTTTTT,CASSLELGVEKLFF